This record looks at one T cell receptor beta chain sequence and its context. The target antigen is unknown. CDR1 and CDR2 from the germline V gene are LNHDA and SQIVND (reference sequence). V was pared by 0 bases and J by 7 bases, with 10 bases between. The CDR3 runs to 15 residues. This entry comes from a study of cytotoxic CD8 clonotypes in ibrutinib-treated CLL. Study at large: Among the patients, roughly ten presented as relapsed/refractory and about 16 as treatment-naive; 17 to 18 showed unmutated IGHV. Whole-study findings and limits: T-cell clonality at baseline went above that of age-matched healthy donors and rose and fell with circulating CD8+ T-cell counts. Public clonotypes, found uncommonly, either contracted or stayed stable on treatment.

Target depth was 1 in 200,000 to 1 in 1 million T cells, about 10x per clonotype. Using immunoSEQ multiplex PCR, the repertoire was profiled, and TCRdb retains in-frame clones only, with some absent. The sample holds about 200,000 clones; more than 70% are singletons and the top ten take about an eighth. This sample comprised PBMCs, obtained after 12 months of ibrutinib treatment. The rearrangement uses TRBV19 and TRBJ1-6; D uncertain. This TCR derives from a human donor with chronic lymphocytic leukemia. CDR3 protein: CASSIDIGENSPLHF. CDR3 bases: TGTGCCAGTAGTATAGATATTGGAGAAAATTCACCCCTCCACTTT.